This paragraph reports one TCR beta chain. What it binds is unknown. The PCR used 60 Vbeta and 13 Jbeta primers. Sequenced by immunoSEQ multiplex PCR; TCRdb stores in-frame clones only, minus some. Of more than 90,000 clones listed, roughly four fifths were seen once; the top ten hold approximately 3.8%. These data come from a study of cytomegalovirus exposure and HLA in healthy donors. Study results and caveats: In vitro checks showed that a few CMV-associated chains really do target CMV antigens.

The ends were cut back, 3 bases at V and 7 bases at J, with 12 bases in the middle. The CDR3 runs to 13 residues. The V gene's germline CDR1 is ENHRY and CDR2 SYGVKD. This clonotype was obtained from a man aged 50-60 years in good health and CMV-seronegative. The material sequenced was PBMCs. V and J are TRBV10-3 and TRBJ1-1; a weak D match, TRBD1 (5 bases). CDR3 protein: CAISDGGTREAFF. CDR3 DNA: TGTGCCATCAGTGACGGGGGGACCCGTGAAGCTTTCTTT.